What follows are 19 T cell receptor beta chains derived from one specimen sequenced in a study of shared clonotypes between healthy human individuals. Using immunoSEQ multiplex PCR, the repertoire was profiled, and TCRdb retains in-frame clones only, with some absent. The table has about 870,000 clones, around 93% seen once; the top ten hold under 30%. Naive CD8 cells lacked CD45RO, underwent positive selection for CCR7 and left out terminally differentiated effector memory CD45RA+ cells. Sequencing was done on a sample of naive CD8+ T cells sorted from blood. These receptors all come from a man younger than 40 in good health.

On this clone: Other DNA sequences in the sample encode the same CDR3. The chain joins TRBV5-1 to TRBJ2-7; D remains unclear. Germline lookup yields CDR1 SGHRS and CDR2 YFSETQ. This CDR3 contains 13 residues. The V end lost 0 bases, the J end lost 0 bases, and 4 bases lay between the germline ends. CDR3 sequence (DNA): TGCGCCAGCAGCTTGGCGAGCTCCTACGAGCAGTACTTC. Translated: CASSLASSYEQYF.

V gene TRBV19 combines with J gene TRBJ2-7; D gene uncertain. Trimming pared 5 bases from V and 2 bases from J, leaving 13 bases between. Germline V gene lookup returns CDR1 LNHDA and CDR2 SQIVND (reference sequence). CDR3 length: 14 residues. The CDR3 loop reads CASSPLGIAYEQYF. The CDR3 DNA reads TGTGCCAGTAGTCCCCTAGGAATAGCCTACGAGCAGTACTTC.

The gene calls are TRBV25-1 and TRBJ2-7; no reliable D call. The V gene lost 4 bases and the J gene lost 0 bases, with 10 bases spanning the gap. This CDR3 comprises 14 residues. Germline V CDR1 and CDR2: MGHDK, SYGVNS. The CDR3 sequence: CASSVQQASYEQYF. DNA of the CDR3: TGTGCCAGCAGTGTCCAGCAGGCCTCCTACGAGCAGTACTTC.

This clone has just one count. The CDR3 nucleotides read TGTGCCAGCAGTTTAGCTAGCGGGAGCTTCAGCGCAGATACGCAGTATTTT. Protein sequence: CASSLASGSFSADTQYF. This rearrangement joins TRBV27 to TRBJ2-3; 10 nucleotides align to TRBD2. The trim removed 2 bases at V and 4 bases at J, leaving 9 bases unmatched. Germline V gene lookup returns CDR1 MNHEY and CDR2 SMNVEV (reference sequence). CDR3 size: 17 residues.

This clone was found once. The chain has TRBV28 and TRBJ2-1; the D gene is possibly TRBD1 (6 bases). This CDR3 has 14 residues. Germline CDR1 reads MDHEN; CDR2 reads SYDVKM. The ends were cut back, 5 bases at V and 8 bases at J, with 16 bases in the middle. CDR3 sequence: CASSRRAGVHEQFF. The CDR3 bases are TGTGCCAGCAGTCGAAGGGCAGGGGTACATGAGCAGTTCTTC.

The V gene is TRBV5-1, the J gene TRBJ1-1; D is ambiguous. The germline V and J ends were trimmed by 3 bases and 1 base, with 7 bases remaining between them. The V gene's germline CDR1 is SGHRS and CDR2 YFSETQ. This CDR3 region has 13 residues. DNA for the CDR3: TGCGCCAGCAGCTACTCAGCGAACACTGAAGCTTTCTTT. Translating it yields CASSYSANTEAFF.

This sequence joins TRBV7-8 and TRBJ2-7; D ambiguous. The ends were cut back, 3 bases at V and 1 base at J, with 10 bases in the middle. There are 14 residues in the CDR3. The germline V gene has CDR1 SGHVS and CDR2 FQNEAQ. CDR3 sequence: CASSFFDGSYEQYF. The CDR3, as DNA: TGTGCCAGCAGCTTTTTCGACGGATCCTACGAGCAGTACTTC.

V and J are TRBV30 and TRBJ2-2, with no clear D. This CDR3 is built from 16 residues. The V gene's germline CDR1 is GTSNPN and CDR2 SVGIG (reference sequence). The ends were cut back, 0 bases at V and 6 bases at J, with 17 bases in the middle. In DNA form, the CDR3 reads TGTGCCTGGAGTGTAGGCGCTTGGAGTTCAGCCGGGGAGCTGTTTTTT. As protein: CAWSVGAWSSAGELFF.

This clone was picked up one time. The chain has TRBV2 and TRBJ1-1, with a weak D call TRBD1 (5 bases). The germline V and J ends were trimmed by 8 bases and 4 bases, with 17 bases remaining between them. This CDR3 is built from 14 residues. CDR1 is SNHLY, CDR2 FYNNEI, per germline. Here the CDR3 reads CASVSRAESTEAFF. In DNA, the CDR3 is TGTGCCAGCGTCTCCAGGGCCGAGAGCACTGAAGCTTTCTTT.

The chain recombines TRBV7-9 with TRBJ2-3; maybe TRBD1 (6 bases). Germline CDR1 SEHNR, CDR2 FQNEAQ (reference sequence). V was pared by 1 base and J by 2 bases, with 13 bases between. The CDR3 is 16 amino acids. The CDR3 nucleotides read TGTGCCAGCAGCTTAGGGCAGGGGTTTCTCACAGATACGCAGTATTTT. Its protein product is CASSLGQGFLTDTQYF.

This chain links TRBV29-1 with TRBJ2-6; tentatively, D is TRBD1 or TRBD2 (6 bases each). The CDR3 has 15 residues. The V end lost 5 bases, the J end lost 6 bases, and 17 bases lay between the germline ends. Germline V lookup: CDR1 SQVTM, CDR2 ANQGSEA. CDR3 nucleotides: TGCAGCGTTTACAGGGAGGACTTTGAGGCCAACGTCCTGACTTTC. Encoded protein: CSVYREDFEANVLTF.

The chain carries TRBV14 and TRBJ2-5, with TRBD2 matching 12 bases. V lost 1 base, J lost 1 base, and 4 bases stayed unmatched. CDR1 is SGHDN, CDR2 FVKESK, per germline. CDR3 length: 17 amino acids. The CDR3 nucleotides read TGTGCCAGCAGCCAAGCGCTAGCGGGAGGGCCCCAAGAGACCCAGTACTTC. Its protein product is CASSQALAGGPQETQYF.

The V call is TRBV27, the J call TRBJ2-1, with 8 bases fitting TRBD2. The CDR3 is 17 amino acids. CDR1 and CDR2 (germline): MNHEY, SMNVEV (reference sequence). After removal of 0 bases from V and 5 bases from J, the junction contained 9 bases not matched to a gene. CDR3 amino acids: CASSLSRVAGMNNEQFF. In DNA form, the CDR3 reads TGTGCCAGCAGTTTATCGAGGGTAGCGGGAATGAACAATGAGCAGTTCTTC.

J is TRBJ2-3 and V is TRBV5-4; D call uncertain. Trimming left V 0 bases short and J 3 bases short, with 8 bases between. CDR1 and CDR2 (germline): SGHNT, YYREEE (reference sequence). The CDR3 sequence is 14 residues long. The CDR3 is CASSLVVRTDTQYF. The CDR3 bases are TGTGCCAGCAGCTTGGTGGTCCGGACAGATACGCAGTATTTT. Together with reference TRBV5-4 and TRBJ2-3, the CDR3 gives the full variable domain: ETGVTQSPTHLIKTRGQQVTLRCSSQSGHNTVSWYQQALGQGPQFIFQYYREEENGRGNFPPRFSGLQFPNYSSELNVNALELDDSALYLCASSLVVRTDTQYFGPGTRLTVL.

The chain couples TRBV7-2 to TRBJ1-4; perhaps TRBD1 as D (6 bases). V was cut by 5 bases and J by 7 bases, with 20 bases left in between. This CDR3 spans 16 amino acids. Germline CDR1 is SGHTA and CDR2 is FQGNSA. The CDR3 coding sequence is TGTGCCAGCAGCCCTCCTCCTGGGGGCGTGGGTGAAAAACTGTTTTTT. Its protein is CASSPPPGGVGEKLFF.

The V call is TRBV11-2, the J call TRBJ2-1, with D uncertain. Trimming removed 5 bases at V and 0 bases at J, with 11 bases between. The CDR3 runs to 15 residues. Germline CDR1 SGHAT, CDR2 FQNNGV. This CDR3 reads CASSPEGYSYNEQFF. CDR3 sequence (DNA): TGTGCCAGCAGCCCAGAAGGATACTCCTACAATGAGCAGTTCTTC.

This clone is a singleton in its sample. The genes are TRBV7-3 and TRBJ2-7, with a weak D call TRBD1 (6 bases). This CDR3 region has 18 residues. Trimming took off 5 bases at V and 9 bases at J, with 32 bases between the two ends. Germline CDR1 is SGHTA and CDR2 is FQGTGA. For the CDR3, the DNA is TGTGCCAGCAGCCTAAAGGACCCGACAGGCCCCCTTTGCGGCGGGCAGTACTTC. Translation gives CASSLKDPTGPLCGGQYF.

This clone has just a few counts. The V call is TRBV4-1, the J call TRBJ1-5; tentative D call: TRBD1 (5 bases). The V end lost 4 bases, the J end lost 2 bases, and 9 bases lay between the germline ends. The germline gives CDR1 MGHRA, CDR2 YSYEKL. The CDR3 spans 14 residues. The CDR3 DNA is TGCGCCAGCAGCCCCTTGGGGGGCAATCAGCCCCAGCATTTT. It encodes CASSPLGGNQPQHF.

The chain links TRBV5-1 to TRBJ2-1; 9 bases line up with TRBD2. Germline V gives CDR1 SGHRS, CDR2 YFSETQ. Trimming took 0 bases from V and 3 from J; bases not matched to a gene: 4. This CDR3 has 16 amino acids. This CDR3 reads CASSLASGILYNEQFF. The CDR3 DNA is TGCGCCAGCAGCTTGGCTAGCGGGATCCTCTACAATGAGCAGTTCTTC.